This T cell receptor (beta chain) was identified during a study of T cells in Graves' hyperthyroidism and ophthalmopathy (dated by TCRdb to about 2019). As for the study more broadly: Peripheral blood was sampled at the time of initial diagnosis, prior to any treatment. A discovery cohort of about a hundred patients, 43 with Graves' ophthalmopathy and about 60 with stable Graves' hyperthyroidism, was used to find distinguishing TCR V-J signatures. An independent validation cohort of around 19 hyperthyroidism patients and about 16 patients who later progressed to ophthalmopathy tested prospective prediction of ophthalmopathy. The 100 discovery patients were randomly divided into training and test sets at a 7:3 ratio. In addition, the study compared T-cell repertoires in thyroid tissue and in blood from about 6 Graves' hyperthyroidism patients. After blood sampling, hyperthyroidism patients were treated with methimazole at a starting dose of 30 mg daily, and ophthalmopathy patients were treated with high-dose intravenous methylprednisolone. The paper describes TCR Vbeta CDR3 sequencing of 135 peripheral blood samples, made up of 43 ophthalmopathy patients, more than 70 hyperthyroidism patients and 17 progressor patients. The research as a whole found: Sample size was not statistically predetermined, and investigators were not blinded to group allocation. Ophthalmopathy was separated from stable hyperthyroidism by a 13 V-J signature model, with 87.88% sensitivity and about 81% specificity obtained in cross-validation and 80%/75% obtained in testing. Blood samples also contained most of the expanded thyroid clonotypes (frequency above 0.001), which suggests that blood repertoires may reflect thyroid immune responses. In validation, the model predicted progression to ophthalmopathy with roughly 66% sensitivity and around 72% specificity, a median of 6.5 months before onset.

At least ten counts were recorded for this clonotype. No antigen is known for it. Per-nucleotide qualities are absent, and no much larger clonotype sits a single base away. TCR beta CDR3 regions were amplified from RNA transcripts. The first round of RT-PCR for the TCR CDR3 was performed with the HTBI primer set and the Qiagen OneStep RT-PCR kit. Libraries were constructed in a second round of multiplex PCR, after which size selection and purification were performed. Libraries were sequenced paired-end with 100 bp reads on an Illumina HiSeq2000. Turning to the authors' computational methods: SOAPnuke was used to process the raw data, throwing out any read that contained adapters or uncalled bases, had a mean Phred below 15, or lacked an exact constant-primer or identifier match. COPE v1.2.5 was used to merge high-quality paired reads, and clonotypes were defined as unique nucleotide sequences. MiTCR v1.1 was used to align the clonotypes against IMGT TRBV, TRBD and TRBJ reference segments. The analysis included only V-J combinations with a frequency above 0.0001, which together covered around 99% of the repertoires. The TCS score was defined as the ratio of F50 (clonal expansion) to E x V (chaos), calculated using BLOSUM62-based TCRdist between CDR3 peptides within each V-J. Welch's t-statistics and random forest reduced several hundred V-J features to 13, which were used in a naive Bayes classifier (R e1071). TCRdb reran the public reads through fastp at Q25 and MiXCR, keeping productive beta chains. Identical CDR3 protein sequences are pooled into one entry, listed with their most common genes and DNA. TCRdb assigned the V and J calls; the authors' analysis was not used. This sample is represented by 300,000 to 450,000 distinct CDR3 sequences; approximately 14% of them were singletons. The top ten clonotypes cover about 20% of the sample.

Moderately to severely active disease, a Clinical Activity Score of at least 3, a NOSPECS grade of at least 4, and a duration under 3 months were present in ophthalmopathy patients. Patients with uncontrolled infections, other autoimmune diseases, pregnancy or lactation were excluded. Diagnoses relied on clinical symptoms, serum thyroxine and TRAb, thyroid ultrasound and orbital computed tomography. PBMCs were isolated from roughly 10 ml of fresh peripheral blood by Ficoll-Paque density gradient centrifugation. Trizol reagent was used to extract total RNA, and RNA quality was then checked on an Agilent 2100 Bioanalyzer. This TCR came from a woman aged 25 to 39 with Graves' ophthalmopathy. Material for sequencing was blood.

The CDR3 loop reads CASSLEGFLWRTGGFSNQPQHF. The base sequence is TGTGCCAGCAGTTTAGAGGGCTTTCTTTGGCGGACAGGGGGCTTTAGCAATCAGCCCCAGCATTTT. The chain is encoded by TRBV12-3 or TRBV12-4 joined to TRBJ1-5, and TRBD1 matches 11 of the central bases. Germline trimming amounts to 1 base on V and 0 bases on J, with 17 as the count of junction bases outside the gene matches. The CDR3 starts with the cysteine, ends with the phenylalanine, and has 22 residues. Only CDR3 DNA remains: 66 bases, in frame from the first base.